This TCR beta chain was recorded in a study of OX40 agonist ivuxolimab in advanced cancers. TCRdb's copy holds only in-frame clones and misses some; the assay was immunoSEQ multiplex PCR. The sample consists of 15,000 to 20,000 clones, roughly four fifths of them appearing once. General study points: Some of the lowest clonal expansion was seen in partial responders at 0.1-3.0 mg/kg.

V was clipped by 3 bases and J by 4 bases, with 3 bases between them. The germline V gene encodes CDR1 LNHDA and CDR2 SQIVND (reference sequence). The length of the CDR3 is 12 residues. In the case of this clone: Its antigen is not known.

The source material was CD4+ or CD8+ T cells sorted from blood, sampled in a trial of the OX40 agonist ivuxolimab. This TCR was sampled from an adult with an advanced solid tumor such as melanoma, head and neck, liver or kidney cancer. The rearrangement links TRBV19 to TRBJ2-2; no firm D call. The CDR3 here is CASSMATGELFF. The CDR3 DNA reads as TGTGCCAGTAGTATGGCCACCGGGGAGCTGTTTTTT. Together with reference TRBV19 and TRBJ2-2, the CDR3 gives the full variable domain: DGGITQSPKYLFRKEGQNVTLSCEQNLNHDAMYWYRQDPGQGLRLIYYSQIVNDFQKGDIAEGYSVSREKKESFPLTVTSAQKNPTAFYLCASSMATGELFFGEGSRLTVL.